The next 28 T cell receptor beta chains were all read from a single sample in a study of T cell repertoires in cytomegalovirus infection. TCRdb used MiXCR to reprocess the reads, holding one entry per CDR3 protein. In the table there are roughly 90,000 distinct CDR3 sequences, 25% to 30% of which are singletons. Their recognized antigens are unknown. The sample consisted of CD8+ T cells from cultured PBMCs, taken from culture after CMV antigen stimulation. Source of these receptors: a human donor in good health (CMV status not recorded). Some clones in this sample may be carry-over from other donors' samples.

This clonotype occurred many times. J is TRBJ1-1 and V is TRBV7-6; 7 nucleotides match TRBD1. Germline trimming cut 6 bases from V and 3 bases from J; bases unmatched to any gene: 7. CDR1 is SGHVS, CDR2 FNYEAQ, per germline. CDR3 size: 14 residues. The DNA for the CDR3 is TGTGCCAGCAGTGAGGGGGCGCCGGACACTGAAGCTTTCTTT. As protein: CASSEGAPDTEAFF.

The chain links TRBV7-9 to TRBJ2-3, with no clear D. The CDR3 is made up of 12 amino acids. CDR1 and CDR2 (germline): SEHNR, FQNEAQ (reference sequence). The germline V and J ends were trimmed by 6 bases and 2 bases, with 6 bases remaining between them. The CDR3 DNA reads TGTGCCAGCAGTGCTTCCACAGATACGCAGTATTTT. Translating gives CASSASTDTQYF.

This clonotype was counted between two and nine times. This sequence joins TRBV19 and TRBJ2-7; D is undetermined. The V end lost 4 bases, the J end lost 2 bases, and 6 bases lay between the germline ends. This CDR3 is 12 amino acids long. Germline V CDR1 and CDR2: LNHDA, SQIVND (reference sequence). CDR3 protein: CASSTPPYEQYF. The DNA of the CDR3 is TGTGCCAGTAGTACCCCGCCCTACGAGCAGTACTTC.

This clonotype showed up many times. This chain links TRBV5-1 with TRBJ1-1, with 7 bases identical to TRBD1. This CDR3 has 15 residues. CDR1 is SGHRS, CDR2 YFSETQ, per germline. With V trimmed by 1 base and J by 8 bases, 11 bases remained unmatched. CDR3 in amino acids: CASSLSTGLEGEAFF. CDR3 in DNA: TGCGCCAGCAGCTTGTCGACAGGGCTCGAAGGGGAAGCTTTCTTT.

The chain carries TRBV27 and TRBJ1-4, with 9 bases that match TRBD1. CDR1 MNHEY and CDR2 SMNVEV come from the germline V gene (reference sequence). The CDR3 has 15 residues. V dropped 10 bases and J dropped 3; count of bases not matched to a gene: 9. CDR3 bases: TGTGCCAACGAACAGGGGGCGCGATCTAATGAAAAACTGTTTTTT. It translates to CANEQGARSNEKLFF.

The table lists this clonotype with a few counts. V gene TRBV20-1 combines with J gene TRBJ2-7; 8 bases agree with TRBD2. Germline lookup yields CDR1 DFQATT and CDR2 SNEGSKA (reference sequence). Trimming at V came to 3 bases and at J to 0 bases, leaving 1 base not matched to a gene. The CDR3 extends over 13 amino acids. CDR3 in amino acids: CSASGGDSYEQYF. DNA of the CDR3: TGCAGTGCTAGCGGGGGGGACTCCTACGAGCAGTACTTC.

This clonotype was counted between two and nine times. The rearrangement joins TRBV7-2 to TRBJ2-3; no firm D call. There are 14 residues in the CDR3. Trimming shortened V by 4 bases and J by 4 bases, and 12 bases separated the two germline ends. Germline CDR1 and CDR2: SGHTA and FQGNSA. The CDR3 DNA sequence: TGTGCCAGCAGCTACCTTGATCCCCCAGATACGCAGTATTTT. Translating gives CASSYLDPPDTQYF.

The chain uses TRBV12-3 or TRBV12-4 and TRBJ1-2; possibly TRBD1 for D (6 bases). V gave up 2 bases and J gave up 8 bases, with 24 bases separating them. CDR3 length: 17 amino acids. The CDR3, as DNA: TGTGCCAGCAGTTTAAATGAGGGGGGAACGTTGGTAGGAGGCTACACCTTC. Its translation: CASSLNEGGTLVGGYTF.

This clonotype came up many times. The chain employs TRBV7-2 and TRBJ2-1; 10 bases fit TRBD2. The germline CDR1 and CDR2 sequences are SGHTA and FQGNSA. Trimming removed 6 bases from V and 1 base from J; junction bases left unmatched: 6. This CDR3 comprises 16 residues. CDR3 residues: CASRILAGGSYNEQFF. DNA of the CDR3: TGTGCCAGCAGAATATTAGCGGGGGGTTCCTACAATGAGCAGTTCTTC.

This clonotype appeared a few times. The chain links TRBV20-1 to TRBJ1-2, with a weak D call TRBD1 (6 bases). CDR3 length: 13 residues. V shed 6 bases and J shed 6 bases, with 17 bases lying between them. The germline gives CDR1 DFQATT, CDR2 SNEGSKA (reference sequence). The CDR3 here is CSAWGGEGDGYTF. CDR3 nucleotide sequence: TGCAGTGCCTGGGGAGGGGAGGGGGATGGCTACACCTTC.

This clonotype appeared many times. CDR3 coding DNA: TGTGCCAGCAGCCAGGATGGACACGTCACAGATACGCAGTATTTT. It is translated as CASSQDGHVTDTQYF. The chain employs TRBV11-1 and TRBJ2-3, with D tentatively TRBD1 (5 bases). This CDR3 is 15 amino acids long. Trimming took 5 bases from V and 2 from J, leaving 14 bases between them. Per germline, CDR1 SGHAT and CDR2 FQDESV (reference sequence).

This chain connects TRBV28 to TRBJ2-2, with D unresolved. Trimming left V 4 bases short and J 0 bases short, with 6 bases between. The CDR3 is 14 residues long. Germline assignment: CDR1 MDHEN and CDR2 SYDVKM. CDR3 coding DNA: TGTGCCAGCAGTTCAGACTCGAACACCGGGGAGCTGTTTTTT. This translates into CASSSDSNTGELFF.

This clonotype occurred many times. The CDR3 spells CASSLYSGTGLTGELFF. The CDR3 DNA is TGTGCCAGCAGCTTATATTCCGGGACAGGACTCACCGGGGAGCTGTTTTTT. This rearrangement joins TRBV7-2 to TRBJ2-2, with 8 nucleotides matching TRBD1. The CDR3 is 17 residues long. Trimming took 2 bases from V and 4 from J; bases not matched to a gene: 9. The germline gives CDR1 SGHTA, CDR2 FQGNSA. The whole variable domain, filled in from reference TRBV7-2 and TRBJ2-2, reads GAGVSQSPSNKVTEKGKDVELRCDPISGHTALYWYRQSLGQGLEFLIYFQGNSAPDKSGLPSDRFSAERTGGSVSTLTIQRTQQEDSAVYLCASSLYSGTGLTGELFFGEGSRLTVL.

About this clonotype: A single base separates this from a much larger clone, so it may be a read error. The chain recombines TRBV7-2 with TRBJ2-3, with 9 bases matching TRBD2. This CDR3 contains 16 residues. Germline CDR1 reads SGHTA; CDR2 reads FQGNSA. The CDR3 loop is CASNLDLAGLLDTQYF. The CDR3 coding sequence is TGTGCCAGCAACTTAGATCTAGCGGGGTTGTTAGATACGCAGTATTTT.

The J gene is TRBJ1-2, the V gene TRBV12-3 or TRBV12-4; D is unresolved. The CDR3 loop spans 13 amino acids. V lost 4 bases and J lost 6, with 12 bases in between. The CDR3: CASSYLSLHGYTF. Here the CDR3 DNA reads TGTGCCAGCAGTTACCTATCCCTCCATGGCTACACCTTC.

This clonotype was seen only a few times. The chain is built from TRBV10-3 and TRBJ2-7; 8 bases map to TRBD1. The CDR3 is 12 residues long. Germline CDR1 and CDR2: ENHRY and SYGVKD. The V and J ends lost 8 bases and 2 bases, in that order; junction bases with no gene match: 2. DNA of the CDR3: TGTGCCATCGCGGGACAGGCCTACGAGCAGTACTTC. Encoded protein: CAIAGQAYEQYF.

The chain recombines TRBV19 with TRBJ2-1, with TRBD2 matching over 10 bases. CDR3 length: 15 residues. J lost 7 bases, V lost 3 bases, and 6 bases had no gene match. Looked up from germline, CDR1 is LNHDA and CDR2 is SQIVND (reference sequence). CDR3 sequence: CASSIQSGGANEQFF. CDR3 in DNA: TGTGCCAGTAGTATCCAGAGCGGGGGGGCAAATGAGCAGTTCTTC.

The chain recombines TRBV7-9 with TRBJ2-7; D remains ambiguous. The germline gives CDR1 SEHNR, CDR2 FQNEAQ (reference sequence). The CDR3 spans 13 residues. V lost 4 bases to trimming and J lost 5 bases, with 12 bases between them. The CDR3 nucleotides read TGTGCCAGCAGCTCAACCCACAGCGACGAGCAGTACTTC. Translation gives CASSSTHSDEQYF.

This clonotype was seen only a few times. The chain combines TRBV7-9 with TRBJ1-1, with D hard to call. Germline loops: CDR1 SEHNR, CDR2 FQNEAQ (reference sequence). V lost 5 bases to trimming and J lost 14 bases, with 9 bases between them. This CDR3 contains 9 residues. The CDR3 nucleotides read TGTGCCAGCAGCCCCCCTTGGTTCTTT. Translated, it gives CASSPPWFF.

This clonotype came up a few times. For the CDR3, the DNA is TGTGCCATCAGTGGAACTAGCGGATACAATGAGCAGTTCTTC. Translating gives CAISGTSGYNEQFF. The chain employs TRBV10-3 and TRBJ2-1, with 8 bases that match TRBD2. Trimming cost V 4 bases and J 4 bases; bases outside gene matches: 3. Germline assignment: CDR1 ENHRY and CDR2 SYGVKD. This CDR3 comprises 14 residues.

A few counts support this clonotype. V gene TRBV7-9 combines with J gene TRBJ2-1, with 8 bases identical to TRBD2. This CDR3 comprises 14 residues. Germline CDR1 reads SEHNR; CDR2 reads FQNEAQ (reference sequence). V was pared by 8 bases and J by 9 bases, with 12 bases of the junction left unmatched. The DNA for the CDR3 is TGTGCCAGCTGTGGGACTAGGGGGAGTAGTGAGCAGTTCTTC. Amino acid sequence: CASCGTRGSSEQFF.

This clonotype occurred a few times. Germline is not matched at one junction end, which may reflect a read error. The CDR3 sequence is CASTLLAGGFNEQFF. CDR3 bases: TGTGCCAGCACCTTACTGGCGGGGGGGTTCAATGAGCAGTTCTTC. This sequence joins TRBV7-9 and TRBJ2-1; 9 nucleotides align to TRBD2. This CDR3 contains 15 residues. CDR1 is SEHNR, CDR2 FQNEAQ, per germline (reference sequence).

V and J are TRBV5-6 and TRBJ2-5; D is perhaps TRBD2 (5 bases). Germline CDR1 is SGHDT and CDR2 is YYEEEE. This CDR3 region has 14 residues. Trimming stripped 0 bases from V and 3 bases from J, with 9 bases between. The CDR3 DNA is TGTGCCAGCAGCTTGGTCCCCGGGGAAGAGACCCAGTACTTC. This codes for CASSLVPGEETQYF.

This clonotype was seen at least ten times. The rearrangement joins TRBV2 to TRBJ1-2, with TRBD1 identical over 8 bases. The CDR3 extends over 17 amino acids. Per the germline V gene, CDR1 is SNHLY and CDR2 is FYNNEI. Germline trimming cut 1 base from V and 4 bases from J; bases unmatched to any gene: 11. The CDR3 loop reads CASSEGGTGPPPYGYTF. CDR3 in DNA: TGTGCCAGCAGTGAAGGGGGGACAGGTCCCCCACCCTATGGCTACACCTTC.

The chain recombines TRBV11-2 with TRBJ1-1; no clear D. Deletions cut 3 bases from V and 6 bases from J, with 8 bases between. The CDR3 length is 12 residues. In germline, CDR1 is SGHAT, CDR2 FQNNGV. The CDR3 sequence: CASSLMSPEAFF. CDR3 in DNA: TGTGCCAGCAGCTTGATGAGCCCTGAAGCTTTCTTT.

This chain joins TRBV7-9 and TRBJ2-5, with 7 bases that match TRBD1. The ends lost 2 bases at V and 1 base at J; junction bases unmatched: 1. The CDR3 loop spans 14 amino acids. Germline-derived CDR1 and CDR2 are SEHNR and FQNEAQ (reference sequence). CDR3: CASSLPGGQETQYF. DNA for the CDR3: TGTGCCAGCAGCTTACCAGGGGGCCAAGAGACCCAGTACTTC.

In this sample, this clonotype turned up a few times. V usage is TRBV7-9 and J usage is TRBJ1-6, with a weak D call TRBD1 (6 bases). Germline CDR1 SEHNR, CDR2 FQNEAQ (reference sequence). This CDR3 has 15 residues. V was cut by 6 bases and J by 9 bases, with 18 bases left in between. Here the CDR3 reads CASSSRTEEGSPLHF. CDR3 DNA sequence: TGTGCCAGCAGTTCGAGGACAGAGGAGGGTTCACCCCTCCACTTT.

As to this clonotype: One base away lies a much larger clone, so this may be a sequencing read error. The genes are TRBV4-1 and TRBJ2-1; D possibly uses TRBD1 or TRBD2 (5 bases each). Germline CDR1 MGHRA, CDR2 YSYEKL. The CDR3 covers 15 residues. The CDR3 protein is CANSRDTGPPTRQFF. In DNA, the CDR3 is TGCGCCAACAGCCGAGACACGGGACCCCCGACCCGCCAGTTCTTC.